What follows are 22 T cell receptor beta chains derived from one specimen sequenced in a study of cytomegalovirus exposure and HLA in healthy donors. Primers: 60 Vbeta forward and 13 Jbeta reverse. Clones were read by immunoSEQ multiplex PCR, and TCRdb kept only the in-frame ones, dropping some. The sample holds tens of thousands of clones, almost 85% seen once. The sample consisted of PBMCs. These receptors all stem from a woman between 18 and 30 years old in good health and CMV-seropositive.

The V and J genes are TRBV7-9 and TRBJ2-5; 9 nucleotides line up with TRBD2. This CDR3 has 16 amino acids. The trim removed 5 bases at V and 4 bases at J, leaving 11 bases unmatched. CDR1 and CDR2 from the germline V gene are SEHNR and FQNEAQ (reference sequence). CDR3 DNA: TGTGCCAGCAGCCCCAGCCGCGGTAGCGGGGGAGAGACCCAGTACTTC. Amino acid sequence: CASSPSRGSGGETQYF.

The chain combines TRBV15 with TRBJ1-5; D possibly corresponds to TRBD1 (6 bases). V shed 1 base and J shed 0 bases, with 19 bases lying between them. This CDR3 spans 19 amino acids. Germline V gene lookup returns CDR1 LNHNV and CDR2 YYDKDF (reference sequence). The DNA for the CDR3 is TGTGCCACCAGCAGAGGCGGTGGGCAGGGGACCTTTAGCAATCAGCCCCAGCATTTT. Its protein is CATSRGGGQGTFSNQPQHF.

The V gene is TRBV27, the J gene TRBJ2-3, with 7 bases fitting TRBD2. CDR3 size: 15 residues. V gave up 2 bases and J gave up 2 bases; unmatched junction bases: 4. The germline V gene has CDR1 MNHEY and CDR2 SMNVEV (reference sequence). This CDR3 is CASSLGLADTDTQYF. Written as DNA, the CDR3 is TGTGCCAGCAGTTTAGGCCTAGCGGACACAGATACGCAGTATTTT.

The chain links TRBV25-1 to TRBJ2-1; D unresolved. V was clipped by 5 bases and J by 8 bases, with 16 bases between them. This CDR3 comprises 14 residues. Germline CDR1 is MGHDK and CDR2 is SYGVNS. The CDR3 is CASSPRAMSDEQFF. For the CDR3, the DNA is TGTGCCAGCAGTCCGCGAGCGATGAGTGATGAGCAGTTCTTC.

The chain employs TRBV7-8 and TRBJ1-2; 9 nucleotides line up with TRBD1. This CDR3 is built from 14 residues. Germline CDR1 SGHVS, CDR2 FQNEAQ. The junction had 7 bases not matched to a gene; V was cut back by 5 bases and J by 6 bases. The CDR3 is CASSLWGQGHGYTF. DNA of the CDR3: TGTGCCAGCAGCCTCTGGGGACAGGGACATGGCTACACCTTC.

The chain joins TRBV6-1 to TRBJ1-5; 9 bases fit TRBD1. The CDR3 totals 14 residues. CDR1 and CDR2 from the germline V gene are MNHNS and SASEGT. Losses at the gene ends were 6 bases for V and 5 bases for J; bases not matched to a gene: 5. CDR3 residues: CASSFDRGDQPQHF. The CDR3 region has the DNA TGTGCCAGCAGCTTCGACAGGGGGGATCAGCCCCAGCATTTT.

The rearrangement uses TRBV6-6 and TRBJ2-2; TRBD1 matches at 8 bases. Trimming removed 5 bases from V and 4 bases from J; junction bases left unmatched: 0. In germline, CDR1 is MNHNY, CDR2 SVGAGI (reference sequence). The CDR3 is 13 residues long. The CDR3 nucleotides read TGTGCCAGCAGTGACAGGGGCACCGGGGAGCTGTTTTTT. Its protein is CASSDRGTGELFF.

V is TRBV5-6 and J is TRBJ2-2; TRBD2 matches 10 bases. With 3 bases clipped from V and 3 bases from J, the junction kept 5 bases outside the gene matches. The CDR3 totals 16 residues. Germline values: CDR1 SGHDT, CDR2 YYEEEE. CDR3 residues: CASSYTSGTYTGELFF. CDR3 in DNA: TGTGCCAGCAGCTACACTAGCGGGACATACACCGGGGAGCTGTTTTTT.

The chain has TRBV6-5 and TRBJ1-1; 9 bases agree with TRBD1. Looked up from germline, CDR1 is MNHEY and CDR2 is SVGAGI. Losses at the gene ends were 0 bases for V and 9 bases for J; bases not matched to a gene: 5. The CDR3 has 14 residues. The CDR3: CASSYSLGQGKAFF. The CDR3 DNA is TGTGCCAGCAGTTACTCACTTGGACAGGGGAAAGCTTTCTTT.

V is TRBV6-1 and J is TRBJ1-2, with 8 nucleotides matching TRBD1. The length of the CDR3 is 16 residues. J was trimmed by 8 bases and V by 2 bases; bases with no gene match: 13. Looked up from germline, CDR1 is MNHNS and CDR2 is SASEGT. As DNA, the CDR3 is TGTGCCAGCAGTGAATGGGCAGGGGGCGCCCTGGACGGCTACACCTTC. Encoded protein: CASSEWAGGALDGYTF.

This chain links TRBV2 with TRBJ1-5, with D unresolved. CDR1 is SNHLY and CDR2 is FYNNEI in the germline V gene. V was pared by 2 bases and J by 0 bases, with 5 bases between. There are 14 residues in the CDR3. CDR3 sequence: CASSELYSNQPQHF. CDR3 nucleotide sequence: TGTGCCAGCAGTGAATTATATAGCAATCAGCCCCAGCATTTT.

The chain has TRBV27 and TRBJ2-3, with 10 positions matching TRBD1. V lost 5 bases, J lost 4 bases, and 18 bases stayed unmatched. In germline, CDR1 is MNHEY, CDR2 SMNVEV (reference sequence). The CDR3 totals 19 residues. DNA for the CDR3: TGTGCCAGCAGTACTTTACGGCCTTTCGACAGGGGGCTAGCAGATACGCAGTATTTT. Its protein is CASSTLRPFDRGLADTQYF.

J is TRBJ1-1 and V is TRBV27; D is perhaps TRBD1 (5 bases). V was shortened by 5 bases and J by 8 bases, with 15 bases between the two germline ends. This CDR3 is built from 13 residues. Per the germline V gene, CDR1 is MNHEY and CDR2 is SMNVEV (reference sequence). The chain's CDR3 is CASSPSGGIEAFF. In nucleotides, the CDR3 is TGTGCCAGCAGTCCCTCGGGGGGGATAGAAGCTTTCTTT.

This clone was recorded only once. V usage is TRBV10-1 and J usage is TRBJ2-1; D gene ambiguous. Germline V gives CDR1 WNHNN, CDR2 SYGVQD (reference sequence). The V and J ends lost 3 bases and 5 bases respectively, with 17 bases between them. This CDR3 comprises 16 residues. CDR3 region: CASSDETEPYNNEQFF. The CDR3 DNA sequence: TGCGCCAGCAGTGATGAGACTGAACCCTACAACAATGAGCAGTTCTTC.

The V call is TRBV7-2, the J call TRBJ2-7; D may be TRBD2 (5 bases). V was pared by 3 bases and J by 0 bases, with 6 bases between. Germline assignment: CDR1 SGHTA and CDR2 FQGNSA. The CDR3 has 13 residues. The CDR3 protein is CASSFGGSYEQYF. The CDR3 nucleotides read TGTGCCAGCAGCTTCGGAGGCTCCTACGAGCAGTACTTC. Full variable domain (rest looked up from reference TRBV7-2 and TRBJ2-7): GAGVSQSPSNKVTEKGKDVELRCDPISGHTALYWYRQSLGQGLEFLIYFQGNSAPDKSGLPSDRFSAERTGGSVSTLTIQRTQQEDSAVYLCASSFGGSYEQYFGPGTRLTVT.

This chain links TRBV5-4 with TRBJ2-1, with TRBD2 identical over 12 bases. Germline trimming cut 0 bases from V and 2 bases from J; bases unmatched to any gene: 3. The CDR3 length is 17 residues. CDR1 and CDR2 (germline): SGHNT, YYREEE (reference sequence). In DNA, the CDR3 is TGTGCCAGCAGCTTGGGACTAGCGGGAGCCACCTACAATGAGCAGTTCTTC. Protein product: CASSLGLAGATYNEQFF.

The chain uses TRBV6-5 and TRBJ1-1; a possible D gene is TRBD1 (6 bases). Germline V lookup: CDR1 MNHEY, CDR2 SVGAGI. Trimming took 5 bases from V and 1 from J, leaving 8 bases between them. The CDR3 spans 13 residues. The CDR3 sequence: CASSVQGNTEAFF. The CDR3 coding sequence is TGTGCCAGCAGTGTACAGGGGAACACTGAAGCTTTCTTT.

This clone was detected only a few times. The gene calls are TRBV6-5 and TRBJ2-7, with a weak D call TRBD2 (6 bases). Germline CDR1 and CDR2: MNHEY and SVGAGI. V dropped 6 bases and J dropped 5 bases, with 17 bases sitting between them. The CDR3 runs to 14 residues. CDR3 sequence reads: CASRPLAFGHEQYF. Written as DNA, the CDR3 is TGTGCCAGCAGACCACTAGCATTCGGGCACGAGCAGTACTTC.

The chain uses TRBV4-1 and TRBJ2-3; 7 bases align to TRBD2. The CDR3 is 18 residues long. The germline CDR1 and CDR2 sequences are MGHRA and YSYEKL. V shed 0 bases and J 4 bases; nucleotides not matched to a gene: 13. The CDR3 loop is CASSQDEALAAPADTQYF. In DNA form, the CDR3 reads TGCGCCAGCAGCCAAGATGAAGCGCTAGCGGCCCCAGCAGATACGCAGTATTTT.

The rearrangement links TRBV10-1 to TRBJ2-7; a possible D gene is TRBD1 (6 bases). This CDR3 is built from 17 residues. Germline V lookup: CDR1 WNHNN, CDR2 SYGVQD (reference sequence). Trimming pared 3 bases from V and 3 bases from J, leaving 21 bases between. This chain's CDR3 is CASSDGQLGAPYYEQYF. CDR3 DNA: TGCGCCAGCAGTGACGGACAGTTGGGTGCCCCGTACTACGAGCAGTACTTC.

The J gene is TRBJ2-1, the V gene TRBV5-1; TRBD2 matches 8 bases. V gave up 0 bases and J gave up 6 bases; unmatched junction bases: 5. The CDR3 extends over 15 amino acids. Germline assignment: CDR1 SGHRS and CDR2 YFSETQ. CDR3: CASSLGGGRSNEQFF. In DNA, the CDR3 is TGCGCCAGCAGCTTGGGGGGCGGGAGGAGCAATGAGCAGTTCTTC.

The CDR3 coding sequence is TGCGCCAGCGGCCTTGGGGCCACTAATGAAAAACTGTTTTTT. Translation: CASGLGATNEKLFF. J is TRBJ1-4 and V is TRBV5-1; D perhaps matches TRBD1 (5 bases). The CDR3 sequence is 14 residues long. Looked up from germline, CDR1 is SGHRS and CDR2 is YFSETQ. V shed 7 bases and J shed 2 bases, with 12 bases lying between them. The full variable domain, rest sourced from reference TRBV5-1 and TRBJ1-4, is KAGVTQTPRYLIKTRGQQVTLSCSPISGHRSVSWYQQTPGQGLQFLFEYFSETQRNKGNFPGRFSGRQFSNSRSEMNVSTLELGDSALYLCASGLGATNEKLFFGSGTQLSVL.